This T cell receptor beta chain was retrieved from a study of control samples from healthy donors and cancer patients. Method: immunoSEQ multiplex PCR; TCRdb's copy keeps in-frame clones and lacks some. The data hold 150,000 or so clones, with around 90% observed a single time. Trimming took 5 bases from V and 7 from J, leaving 17 bases between them. CDR3 length: 15 amino acids. Germline CDR1 reads LNHDA; CDR2 reads SQIVND (reference sequence). The V call is TRBV19, the J call TRBJ1-4; D perhaps matches TRBD1 (6 bases). The TCR sequence derives from a man between 35 and 55 years old in good health. Sequenced input: blood. The CDR3 sequence: CASSPTGGLGEKLFF. The CDR3 DNA sequence: TGTGCCAGTAGTCCCACGGGGGGCCTAGGTGAAAAACTGTTTTTT.